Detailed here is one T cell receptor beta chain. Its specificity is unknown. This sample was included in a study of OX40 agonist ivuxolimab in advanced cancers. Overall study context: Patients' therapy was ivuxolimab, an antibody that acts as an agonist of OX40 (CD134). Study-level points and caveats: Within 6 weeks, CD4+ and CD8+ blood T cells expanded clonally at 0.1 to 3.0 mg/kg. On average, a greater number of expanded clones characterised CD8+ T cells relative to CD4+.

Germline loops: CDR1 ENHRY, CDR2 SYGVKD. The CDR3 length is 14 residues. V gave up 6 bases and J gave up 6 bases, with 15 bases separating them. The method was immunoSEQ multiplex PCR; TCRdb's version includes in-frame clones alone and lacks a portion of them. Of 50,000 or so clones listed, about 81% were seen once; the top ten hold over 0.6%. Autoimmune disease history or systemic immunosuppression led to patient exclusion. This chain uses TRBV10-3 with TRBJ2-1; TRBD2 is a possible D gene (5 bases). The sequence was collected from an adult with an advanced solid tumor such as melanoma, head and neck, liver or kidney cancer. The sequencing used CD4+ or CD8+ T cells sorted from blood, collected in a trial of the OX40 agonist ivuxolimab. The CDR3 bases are TGTGCCATCAGCGCCGCCGAGGGAACCAATGAGCAGTTCTTC. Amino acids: CAISAAEGTNEQFF.